The 5 T cell receptor beta chains below were found in one sample sequenced in a study of shared clonotypes between healthy human individuals. Here immunoSEQ multiplex PCR was the method, and the copy in TCRdb shows in-frame clones only, minus some. The sample yields around 2.5 million clones, approximately 94% seen once. The sequencing sample was made of naive CD4+ T cells from PBMCs. Subset noted: CD45RA+ positively selected. The receptors here all came from a man aged 18 to 35 in good health. Some clones in this sample may be carry-over from other donors' samples.

The chain links TRBV5-1 to TRBJ2-1; TRBD1 matches at 7 bases. CDR3 size: 15 residues. Trimming cost V 0 bases and J 3 bases; bases outside gene matches: 3. In germline, CDR1 is SGHRS, CDR2 YFSETQ. The CDR3 DNA sequence: TGCGCCAGCAGCTTGGAAGGGGGCTTCTACAATGAGCAGTTCTTC. Translating it yields CASSLEGGFYNEQFF.

The chain joins TRBV11-3 to TRBJ2-2, with 8 bases lining up with TRBD1. CDR3 length: 14 amino acids. Per germline, CDR1 SGHNT and CDR2 YENEEA. The junction had 5 bases not matched to a gene; V was cut back by 5 bases and J by 6 bases. In DNA, the CDR3 is TGTGCCAGCAGCGCTCGGACAGGGCCCGGGGAGCTGTTTTTT. This codes for CASSARTGPGELFF.

This sequence joins TRBV6-1 and TRBJ2-1; the D gene could be TRBD1 or TRBD2 (6 bases each). The CDR3 extends over 16 amino acids. The V gene lost 4 bases and the J gene lost 0 bases, with 13 bases spanning the gap. Germline CDR1 and CDR2: MNHNS and SASEGT. The CDR3 loop reads CASSALGGFSYNEQFF. CDR3 sequence (DNA): TGTGCCAGCAGTGCTCTGGGGGGCTTCTCCTACAATGAGCAGTTCTTC.

The rearrangement uses TRBV18 and TRBJ2-1; 8 bases match TRBD2. V dropped 3 bases and J dropped 6; count of bases not matched to a gene: 4. This CDR3 spans 14 amino acids. The germline V gene has CDR1 KGHSH and CDR2 LQKENI. CDR3 nucleotides: TGTGCCAGCTCACCCGGGACTAGAGTCAATGAGCAGTTCTTC. Encoded protein: CASSPGTRVNEQFF. The full variable domain, completed using reference TRBV18 and TRBJ2-1, is NAGVMQNPRHLVRRRGQEARLRCSPMKGHSHVYWYRQLPEEGLKFMVYLQKENIIDESGMPKERFSAEFPKEGPSILRIQQVVRGDSAAYFCASSPGTRVNEQFFGPGTRLTVL.

The V gene is TRBV6-1, the J gene TRBJ2-3; D call uncertain. The ends were cut back, 7 bases at V and 2 bases at J, with 7 bases in the middle. Germline CDR1 reads MNHNS; CDR2 reads SASEGT. The CDR3 has 12 residues. The CDR3 region has the DNA TGTGCCAGCACCCGCGACACAGATACGCAGTATTTT. It yields the protein CASTRDTDTQYF.